This TCR beta chain was identified during a study of blood T cell repertoires in COVID-19. In the authors' methods: Counts of nucleated cells, estimated from reference gene primer amplification, were obtained. Data came from immunoSEQ multiplex PCR; TCRdb stores just in-frame clones and leaves some out. Clone size and the V and J calls come from that table; the DNA yielded D and trimming. Among about 670,000 clones listed, approximately 90% were seen once. With 6 bases clipped from V and 4 bases from J, the junction kept 6 bases outside the gene matches. This CDR3 comprises 15 residues. CDR1 is SGHAT, CDR2 FQNNGV, per germline.

This clonotype was obtained from a woman under 30 with acute or convalescent COVID-19. Sequencing input: peripheral blood. V and J are TRBV11-2 and TRBJ1-4, with 9 bases fitting TRBD1. The CDR3 sequence is CASRIQGASNEKLFF. CDR3 coding DNA: TGTGCCAGCAGAATACAGGGGGCAAGTAATGAAAAACTGTTTTTT.